The rows below give T cell receptor beta chains drawn from one sample of a study of vaccination and CD4 T cells after COVID-19. No cognate antigen is known for these TCRs. One entry per CDR3 protein results from TCRdb running MiXCR on the PCR reads. This table holds some 21,000 distinct CDR3 sequences, 45% to 55% found once. The sequenced sample was CD4+ T cells from blood, cultured in vitro, obtained about 7 months after SARS-CoV-2 vaccination. The receptor set was obtained from a human donor who had recovered from COVID-19. CDR3s include the opening cysteine and the closing phenylalanine or tryptophan. The D gene is left open where the match is weak. Some rows have no size entry. The others give once, few or many, or a class for an expanded clone.

j_call: TRBJ1-2; d_call: -; v_call: TRBV7-2; clone_size: -; cdr3_nt: TGTGCCAGCAGCTCGCAAGGGCCAGGGGCTAACTATGGCTACACCTTC; cdr3_aa: CASSSQGPGANYGYTF
j_call: TRBJ1-2; d_call: TRBD1; v_call: TRBV6-1; clone_size: few; cdr3_nt: TGTGCCAGCAGCTCTGAGGACAGGGGGCACTCCGGCTACACCTTC; cdr3_aa: CASSSEDRGHSGYTF
j_call: TRBJ2-7; d_call: TRBD1; v_call: TRBV6-1; clone_size: -; cdr3_nt: TGTGCCAGCAGTCAAAGAACGACAGGGTCGGTCGAGCAGTACTTC; cdr3_aa: CASSQRTTGSVEQYF
j_call: TRBJ2-1; d_call: TRBD2; v_call: TRBV11-2; clone_size: -; cdr3_nt: TGTGCCAGCGGTTTCGACGGGACTAGCGGGGGCCCTATCTTC; cdr3_aa: CASGFDGTSGGPIF
j_call: TRBJ2-1; d_call: -; v_call: TRBV6-5; clone_size: once; cdr3_nt: TGTGCCAGCAGTTTGGGGGGTAACTACAATGAGCAGTTCTTC; cdr3_aa: CASSLGGNYNEQFF
j_call: TRBJ2-3; d_call: TRBD1; v_call: TRBV15; clone_size: few; cdr3_nt: TGTGCCACCAGCAGAGATTTGAGGGGGCACACAGATACGCAGTATTTT; cdr3_aa: CATSRDLRGHTDTQYF
j_call: TRBJ2-7; d_call: TRBD2; v_call: TRBV11-3; clone_size: -; cdr3_nt: TGTGCCAGCAGCCAAAGGGCTAGCGGAACCTACGAGCAGTACTTC; cdr3_aa: CASSQRASGTYEQYF
j_call: TRBJ1-6; d_call: TRBD1; v_call: TRBV20-1; clone_size: few; cdr3_nt: TGCAGTGCTAGGGTGGGGACAGGTAATTCACCCCTCCACTTT; cdr3_aa: CSARVGTGNSPLHF
j_call: TRBJ1-5; d_call: -; v_call: TRBV27; clone_size: -; cdr3_nt: TGTGCCAGTGCCTTACGGAGATCGGAGCCCCAGCATTTT; cdr3_aa: CASALRRSEPQHF
j_call: TRBJ1-1; d_call: TRBD1; v_call: TRBV27; clone_size: -; cdr3_nt: TGTGCCAGCAGTTTAAACAGGGGCTGGAGGGCTTTCTTT; cdr3_aa: CASSLNRGWRAFF
j_call: TRBJ2-4; d_call: -; v_call: TRBV7-2; clone_size: -; cdr3_nt: TGTGCCAGCAGCCCAGCCTTAGCCAAAAACATTCAGTACTTC; cdr3_aa: CASSPALAKNIQYF
j_call: TRBJ2-7; d_call: -; v_call: TRBV20-1; clone_size: few; cdr3_nt: TGCAGTGCTAGGGGGGGCTCCTACGAGCAGTACTTC; cdr3_aa: CSARGGSYEQYF
j_call: TRBJ2-1; d_call: TRBD2; v_call: TRBV6-9; clone_size: few; cdr3_nt: TGTGCCAGCAGTTATCATCAGCGGGAGAGCAATGAGCAGTTCTTC; cdr3_aa: CASSYHQRESNEQFF
j_call: TRBJ2-5; d_call: TRBD2; v_call: TRBV20-1; clone_size: -; cdr3_nt: TGCAGTGCTAGAGATGTCTCTAGCGGGGAAGAGACCCAGTACTTC; cdr3_aa: CSARDVSSGEETQYF
j_call: TRBJ2-7; d_call: -; v_call: TRBV20-1; clone_size: -; cdr3_nt: TGCAGTGCTAGTTACGGGGGGCTTCAAGAGCAGTACTTC; cdr3_aa: CSASYGGLQEQYF
j_call: TRBJ2-5; d_call: -; v_call: TRBV7-9; clone_size: -; cdr3_nt: TGTGCCAGCAGCTTCCAGGCACAAGAGACCCAGTACTTC; cdr3_aa: CASSFQAQETQYF
j_call: TRBJ2-1; d_call: -; v_call: TRBV7-9; clone_size: few; cdr3_nt: TGTGCCAGCAGGTCGGGGGTATTCGATGAGCAGTTCTTC; cdr3_aa: CASRSGVFDEQFF
j_call: TRBJ1-5; d_call: -; v_call: TRBV6-2/TRBV6-3; clone_size: -; cdr3_nt: TGTGCCAGCAGTAGAGGGGGCAATCAGCCCCAGCATTTT; cdr3_aa: CASSRGGNQPQHF
j_call: TRBJ2-2; d_call: -; v_call: TRBV20-1; clone_size: few; cdr3_nt: TGCAGTGCTTCCAGCAGGAACACCGGGGAGCTGTTTTTT; cdr3_aa: CSASSRNTGELFF
j_call: TRBJ1-6; d_call: -; v_call: TRBV21-1; clone_size: once; cdr3_nt: TGTGCCAGCAGCAAAGCGCGGGGGGCAAGGAATTCACCCCTCCACTTT; cdr3_aa: CASSKARGARNSPLHF
j_call: TRBJ1-1; d_call: TRBD1; v_call: TRBV20-1; clone_size: -; cdr3_nt: TGCAGTGCTTTGGACAGGGCCACTGAAGCTTTCTTT; cdr3_aa: CSALDRATEAFF
j_call: TRBJ1-1; d_call: -; v_call: TRBV7-6; clone_size: -; cdr3_nt: TGTGCCAGCAGCTTAGAGCCAAACCTGGGAGGAGCTTTCTTT; cdr3_aa: CASSLEPNLGGAFF
j_call: TRBJ1-2; d_call: -; v_call: TRBV6-1; clone_size: few; cdr3_nt: TGTGCCAGCAGCGCACCTTGGGGCATGGGCTATGGCTACACCTTC; cdr3_aa: CASSAPWGMGYGYTF
j_call: TRBJ2-3; d_call: -; v_call: TRBV7-8; clone_size: few; cdr3_nt: TGTGCCAGCAGCTTGGGACTTGGAGATACGCAGTATTTT; cdr3_aa: CASSLGLGDTQYF
j_call: TRBJ1-5; d_call: -; v_call: TRBV15; clone_size: -; cdr3_nt: TGTGCCACCAGCAGAGTTCCCGGGGGTGAAAGCAATCAGCCCCAGCATTTT; cdr3_aa: CATSRVPGGESNQPQHF
j_call: TRBJ1-2; d_call: -; v_call: TRBV6-1; clone_size: once; cdr3_nt: TGTGCCAGCAGCCAAAGGGGGGGAATAGATGGCTACACCTTC; cdr3_aa: CASSQRGGIDGYTF
j_call: TRBJ1-1; d_call: -; v_call: TRBV7-3; clone_size: -; cdr3_nt: TGTGCCAGCCGAGGACAGCCGAACACTGAAGCTTTCTTT; cdr3_aa: CASRGQPNTEAFF
j_call: TRBJ2-5; d_call: TRBD1; v_call: TRBV5-1; clone_size: -; cdr3_nt: TGCGCCAGCAGCCCGGGGACAGGGGGCTACCAAGAGACCCAGTACTTC; cdr3_aa: CASSPGTGGYQETQYF
j_call: TRBJ2-1; d_call: -; v_call: TRBV7-8; clone_size: -; cdr3_nt: TGTGCCAGCAGCTTAGGGCGGGATTGGTCCTACAATGAGCAGTTCTTC; cdr3_aa: CASSLGRDWSYNEQFF
j_call: TRBJ1-1; d_call: -; v_call: TRBV24-1; clone_size: -; cdr3_nt: TGTGCCACCAGTGATGTACAGGGATCTGAAGCTTTCTTT; cdr3_aa: CATSDVQGSEAFF
j_call: TRBJ1-2; d_call: -; v_call: TRBV24-1; clone_size: -; cdr3_nt: TGTGCCACCAGTGATTCTCGGGGCTACACCTTC; cdr3_aa: CATSDSRGYTF
j_call: TRBJ2-5; d_call: -; v_call: TRBV5-4; clone_size: -; cdr3_nt: TGTGCCAGCAGCTCCCAAGAGACCCAGTACTTC; cdr3_aa: CASSSQETQYF
j_call: TRBJ1-5; d_call: -; v_call: TRBV10-3; clone_size: few; cdr3_nt: TGTGCCAGCCGGGGGGACGAACGCAATCAGCCCCAGCATTTT; cdr3_aa: CASRGDERNQPQHF
j_call: TRBJ2-1; d_call: -; v_call: TRBV7-2; clone_size: medium-sized; cdr3_nt: TGTGCCAGCCGACCGCAGGGAGCCTACAATGAGCAGTTCTTC; cdr3_aa: CASRPQGAYNEQFF
j_call: TRBJ2-7; d_call: -; v_call: TRBV18; clone_size: large; cdr3_nt: TGTGCCAGCTCACCACCCGCCGCGTCTGACGAGCAGTACTTC; cdr3_aa: CASSPPAASDEQYF
j_call: TRBJ1-6; d_call: -; v_call: TRBV27; clone_size: -; cdr3_nt: TGTGCCAGCAGTTTTTCGGGGGGAAACTCACCCCTCCACTTT; cdr3_aa: CASSFSGGNSPLHF
j_call: TRBJ2-5; d_call: -; v_call: TRBV11-3; clone_size: -; cdr3_nt: TGTGCCAGCACCCAGGGTGGAGAGACCCAGTACTTC; cdr3_aa: CASTQGGETQYF
j_call: TRBJ1-1; d_call: TRBD1; v_call: TRBV20-1; clone_size: -; cdr3_nt: TGCAGTGCTAGCAGGGGGGGGACTGAAGCTTTCTTT; cdr3_aa: CSASRGGTEAFF
j_call: TRBJ1-2; d_call: -; v_call: TRBV20-1; clone_size: -; cdr3_nt: TGCAGTGCTAGACAACAGGGAGTCGATGGCTACACCTTC; cdr3_aa: CSARQQGVDGYTF
j_call: TRBJ2-1; d_call: TRBD2; v_call: TRBV11-3; clone_size: -; cdr3_nt: TGTGCCAGCAGCCACCAGCAGCGGGGACTCAATGAGCAGTTCTTC; cdr3_aa: CASSHQQRGLNEQFF
j_call: TRBJ2-7; d_call: -; v_call: TRBV21-1; clone_size: -; cdr3_nt: TGTGCCAGCAGCAAACCCAGACGGCCCTCCTACGAGCAGTACTTC; cdr3_aa: CASSKPRRPSYEQYF
j_call: TRBJ2-1; d_call: TRBD2; v_call: TRBV20-1; clone_size: -; cdr3_nt: TGCAGTGCTAGCGGGGGGGCTTGGGAGCAGTTCTTC; cdr3_aa: CSASGGAWEQFF
j_call: TRBJ2-3; d_call: -; v_call: TRBV15; clone_size: -; cdr3_nt: TGTGCCACCAGCAGAGCCGGGACCGCTAGGGACACAGATACGCAGTATTTT; cdr3_aa: CATSRAGTARDTDTQYF
j_call: TRBJ2-1; d_call: -; v_call: TRBV6-2/TRBV6-3; clone_size: -; cdr3_nt: TGTGCCAGCAGTACGGGGTACAATGAGCAGTTCTTC; cdr3_aa: CASSTGYNEQFF
j_call: TRBJ1-2; d_call: -; v_call: TRBV20-1; clone_size: -; cdr3_nt: TGCAGTGCTTGGGAGAACTATGGCTACACCTTC; cdr3_aa: CSAWENYGYTF
j_call: TRBJ1-2; d_call: TRBD1; v_call: TRBV7-9; clone_size: -; cdr3_nt: TGTGCCAGCAGCTTGGGACAGGGAAACTATGGCTACGCCTTC; cdr3_aa: CASSLGQGNYGYAF
j_call: TRBJ2-7; d_call: -; v_call: TRBV4-3; clone_size: -; cdr3_nt: TGCGCCAGCAGCCAGTCAGAGCCTAGGCGGCCGGACGCCTACGAGCAGTACTTC; cdr3_aa: CASSQSEPRRPDAYEQYF
j_call: TRBJ2-2; d_call: -; v_call: TRBV7-2; clone_size: -; cdr3_nt: TGTGCCAGCAGCTTTTCCTGGAACACCGGGGAGCTGTTTTTT; cdr3_aa: CASSFSWNTGELFF